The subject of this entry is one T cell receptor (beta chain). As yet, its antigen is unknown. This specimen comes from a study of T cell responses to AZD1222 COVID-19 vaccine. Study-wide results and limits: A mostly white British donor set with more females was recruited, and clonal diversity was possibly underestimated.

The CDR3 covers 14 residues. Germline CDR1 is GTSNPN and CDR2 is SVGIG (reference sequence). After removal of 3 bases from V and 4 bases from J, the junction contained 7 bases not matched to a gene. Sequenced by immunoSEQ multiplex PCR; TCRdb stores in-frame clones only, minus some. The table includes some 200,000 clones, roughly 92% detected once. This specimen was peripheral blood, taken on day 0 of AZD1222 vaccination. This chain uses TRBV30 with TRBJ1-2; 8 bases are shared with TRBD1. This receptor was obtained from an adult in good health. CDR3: CAWSVGTGLYGYTF. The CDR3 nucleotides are TGTGCCTGGAGCGTCGGGACAGGACTCTATGGCTACACCTTC.